One T cell receptor beta chain is described in this entry. Its antigen remains unidentified. This record belongs to a study of vaccination effects on CD4 cells after COVID-19. Study details: After expansion with viral peptide pools in the ViraFEST assay, antigen-specific CD4+ T cells were sequenced.

A 10-day culture period preceded the isolation of CD4+ T cells. Each person got two doses of an mRNA SARS-CoV-2 vaccine, BNT162b2 or mRNA-1273. Germline CDR1 SGHTS, CDR2 YDEGEE. This CDR3 is built from 13 residues. Trimming took off 4 bases at V and 7 bases at J, with 12 bases between the two ends. Produced via immunoSEQ multiplex PCR; TCRdb's table is partial and in-frame only. The sample shows 40,000 to 50,000 clones, approximately 77% of them seen only once. The sample consisted of CD4+ T cells from PBMCs cultured without peptide, taken after COVID-19 vaccination. The clonotype originates from a human donor who received a COVID-19 vaccine. The rearrangement joins TRBV5-8 to TRBJ1-5; tentatively, D is TRBD1 (6 bases). The CDR3 sequence is CASSRDIRQPQHF. The CDR3 nucleotides are TGTGCCAGCAGCCGGGACATCAGGCAGCCCCAGCATTTT.